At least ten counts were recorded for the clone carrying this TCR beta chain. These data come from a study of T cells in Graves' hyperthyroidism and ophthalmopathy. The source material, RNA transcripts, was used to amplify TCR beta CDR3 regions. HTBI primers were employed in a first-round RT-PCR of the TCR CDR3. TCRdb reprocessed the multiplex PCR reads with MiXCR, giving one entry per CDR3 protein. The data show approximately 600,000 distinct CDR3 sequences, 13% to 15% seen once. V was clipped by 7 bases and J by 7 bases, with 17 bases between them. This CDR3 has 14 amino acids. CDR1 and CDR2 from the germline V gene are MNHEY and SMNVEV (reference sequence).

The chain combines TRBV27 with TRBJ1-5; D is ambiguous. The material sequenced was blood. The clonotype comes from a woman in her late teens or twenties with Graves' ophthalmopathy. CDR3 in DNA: TGTGCCAGCATCCCCCCGCCAATTAGCCAGCCCCAGCATTTT. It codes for CASIPPPISQPQHF.